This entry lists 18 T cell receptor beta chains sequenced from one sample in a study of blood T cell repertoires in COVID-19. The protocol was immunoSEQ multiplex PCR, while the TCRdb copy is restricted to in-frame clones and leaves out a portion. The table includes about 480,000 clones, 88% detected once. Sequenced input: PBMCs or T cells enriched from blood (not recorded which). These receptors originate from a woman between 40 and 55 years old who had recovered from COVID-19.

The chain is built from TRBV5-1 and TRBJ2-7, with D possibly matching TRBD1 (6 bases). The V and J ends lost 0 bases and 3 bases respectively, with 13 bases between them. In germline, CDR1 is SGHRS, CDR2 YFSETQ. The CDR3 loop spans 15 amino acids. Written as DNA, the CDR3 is TGCGCCAGCAGCTTGGTGGACAGTGGAGGCTACGAGCAGTACTTC. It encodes CASSLVDSGGYEQYF.

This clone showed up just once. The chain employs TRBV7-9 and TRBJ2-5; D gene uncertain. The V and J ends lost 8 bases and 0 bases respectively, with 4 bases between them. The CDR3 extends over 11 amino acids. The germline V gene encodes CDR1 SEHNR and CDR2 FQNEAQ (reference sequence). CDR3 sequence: CASGHQETQYF. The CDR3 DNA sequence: TGTGCCAGCGGGCACCAAGAGACCCAGTACTTC.

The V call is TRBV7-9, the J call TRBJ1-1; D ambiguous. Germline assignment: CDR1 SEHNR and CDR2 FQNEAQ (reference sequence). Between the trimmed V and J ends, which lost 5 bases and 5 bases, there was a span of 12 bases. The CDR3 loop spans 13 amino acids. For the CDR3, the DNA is TGTGCCAGCAGCCCCTGGGTCGGGACTGAAGCTTTCTTT. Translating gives CASSPWVGTEAFF. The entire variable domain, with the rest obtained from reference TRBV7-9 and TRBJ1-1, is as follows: DTGVSQNPRHKITKRGQNVTFRCDPISEHNRLYWYRQTLGQGPEFLTYFQNEAQLEKSRLLSDRFSAERPKGSFSTLEIQRTEQGDSAMYLCASSPWVGTEAFFGQGTRLTVV.

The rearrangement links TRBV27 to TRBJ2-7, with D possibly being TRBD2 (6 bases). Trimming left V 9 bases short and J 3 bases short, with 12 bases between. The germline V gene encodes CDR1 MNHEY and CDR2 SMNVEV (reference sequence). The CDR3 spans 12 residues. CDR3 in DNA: TGTGCCAGGAGGACTAAAAACTACGAGCAGTACTTC. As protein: CARRTKNYEQYF.

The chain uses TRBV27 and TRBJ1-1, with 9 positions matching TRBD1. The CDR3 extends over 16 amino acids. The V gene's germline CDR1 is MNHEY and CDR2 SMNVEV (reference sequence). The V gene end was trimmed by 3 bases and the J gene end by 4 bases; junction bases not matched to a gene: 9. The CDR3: CASSFTPRQGGTEAFF. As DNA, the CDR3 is TGTGCCAGCAGTTTCACTCCTCGACAGGGGGGCACTGAAGCTTTCTTT.

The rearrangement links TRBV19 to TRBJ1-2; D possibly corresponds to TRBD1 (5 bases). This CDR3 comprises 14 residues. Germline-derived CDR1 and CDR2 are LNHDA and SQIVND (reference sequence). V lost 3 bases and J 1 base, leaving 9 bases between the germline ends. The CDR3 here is CASSIDSINYGYTF. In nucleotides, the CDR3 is TGTGCCAGTAGTATTGACAGTATTAACTATGGCTACACCTTC.

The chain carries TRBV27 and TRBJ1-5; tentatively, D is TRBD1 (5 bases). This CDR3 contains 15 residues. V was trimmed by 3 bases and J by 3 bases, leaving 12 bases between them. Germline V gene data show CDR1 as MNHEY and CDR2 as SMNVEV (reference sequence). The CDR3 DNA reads TGTGCCAGCAGTTTCACCGGGGGTTTCAATCAGCCCCAGCATTTT. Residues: CASSFTGGFNQPQHF.

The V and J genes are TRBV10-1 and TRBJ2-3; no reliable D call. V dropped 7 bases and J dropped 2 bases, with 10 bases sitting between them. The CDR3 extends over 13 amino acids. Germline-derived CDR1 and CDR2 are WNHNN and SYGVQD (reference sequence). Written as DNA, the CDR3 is TGCGCCAGCAACCGGATAGCCACAGATACGCAGTATTTT. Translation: CASNRIATDTQYF.

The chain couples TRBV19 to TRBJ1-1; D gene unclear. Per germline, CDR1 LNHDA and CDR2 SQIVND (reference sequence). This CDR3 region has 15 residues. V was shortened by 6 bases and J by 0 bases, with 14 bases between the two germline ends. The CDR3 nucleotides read TGTGCCAGTAGCCGAAGGAGGGTAGTGAACACTGAAGCTTTCTTT. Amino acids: CASSRRRVVNTEAFF.

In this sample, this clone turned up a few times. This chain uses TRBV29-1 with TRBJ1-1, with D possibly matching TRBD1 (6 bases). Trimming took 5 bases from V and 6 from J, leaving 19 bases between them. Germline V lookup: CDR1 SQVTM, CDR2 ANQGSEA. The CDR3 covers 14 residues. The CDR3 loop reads CSVMNQQGAAEAFF. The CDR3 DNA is TGCAGCGTTATGAATCAACAGGGAGCGGCTGAAGCTTTCTTT.

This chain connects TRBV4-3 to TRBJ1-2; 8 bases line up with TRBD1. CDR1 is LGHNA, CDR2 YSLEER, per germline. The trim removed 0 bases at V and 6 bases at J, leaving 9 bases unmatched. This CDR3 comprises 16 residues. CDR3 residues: CASSQDSRTGMNGYTF. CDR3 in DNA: TGCGCCAGCAGCCAAGACTCCCGGACAGGGATGAATGGCTACACCTTC.

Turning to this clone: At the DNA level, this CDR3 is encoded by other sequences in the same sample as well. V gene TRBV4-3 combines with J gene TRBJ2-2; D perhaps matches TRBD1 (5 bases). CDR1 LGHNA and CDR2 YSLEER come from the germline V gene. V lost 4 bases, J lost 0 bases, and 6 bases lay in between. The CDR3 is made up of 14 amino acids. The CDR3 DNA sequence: TGCGCCAGCAGCCCCAGGGCGAACACCGGGGAGCTGTTTTTT. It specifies CASSPRANTGELFF.

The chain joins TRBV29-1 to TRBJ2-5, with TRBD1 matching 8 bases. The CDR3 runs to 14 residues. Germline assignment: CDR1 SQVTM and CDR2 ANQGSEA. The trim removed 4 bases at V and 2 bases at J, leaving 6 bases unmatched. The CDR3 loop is CSVVAGGRQETQYF. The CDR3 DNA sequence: TGCAGCGTTGTGGCAGGGGGCAGGCAAGAGACCCAGTACTTC.

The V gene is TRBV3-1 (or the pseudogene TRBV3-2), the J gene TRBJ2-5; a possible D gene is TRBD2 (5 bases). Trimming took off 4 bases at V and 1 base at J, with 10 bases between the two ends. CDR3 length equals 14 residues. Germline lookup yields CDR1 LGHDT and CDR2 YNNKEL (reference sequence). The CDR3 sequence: CASSLRESQETQYF. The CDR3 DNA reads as TGTGCCAGCAGCCTTCGGGAATCCCAAGAGACCCAGTACTTC.

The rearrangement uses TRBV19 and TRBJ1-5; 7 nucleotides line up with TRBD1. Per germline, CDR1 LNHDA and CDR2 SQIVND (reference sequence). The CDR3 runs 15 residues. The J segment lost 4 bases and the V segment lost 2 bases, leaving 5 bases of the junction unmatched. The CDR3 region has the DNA TGTGCCAGTAGTATAAACAGGGGTGATAATCAGCCCCAGCATTTT. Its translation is CASSINRGDNQPQHF.

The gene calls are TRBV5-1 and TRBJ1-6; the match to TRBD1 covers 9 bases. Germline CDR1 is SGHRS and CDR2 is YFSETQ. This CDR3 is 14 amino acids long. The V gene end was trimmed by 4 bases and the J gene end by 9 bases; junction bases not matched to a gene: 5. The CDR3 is CASSTGTGTSPLHF. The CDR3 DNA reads TGCGCCAGCAGCACCGGGACAGGGACTTCACCCCTCCACTTT.

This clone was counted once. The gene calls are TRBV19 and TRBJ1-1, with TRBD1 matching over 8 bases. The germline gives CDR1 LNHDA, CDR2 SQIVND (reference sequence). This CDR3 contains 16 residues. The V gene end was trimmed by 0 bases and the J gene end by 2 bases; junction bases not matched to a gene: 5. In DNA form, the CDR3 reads TGTGCCAGTAGTATAGAGCGACAGGGGCCTAACACTGAAGCTTTCTTT. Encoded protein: CASSIERQGPNTEAFF.

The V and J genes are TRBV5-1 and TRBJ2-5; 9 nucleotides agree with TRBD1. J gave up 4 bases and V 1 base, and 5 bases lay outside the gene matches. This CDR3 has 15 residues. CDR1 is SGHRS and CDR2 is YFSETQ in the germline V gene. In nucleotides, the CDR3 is TGCGCCAGCAGCTTGACAGGGGGCGGCCTAGAGACCCAGTACTTC. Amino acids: CASSLTGGGLETQYF.